The 24 T cell receptor beta chains below were found in one sample sequenced in a study of technical replicates of blood from a handful of donors (TCRdb year 2017). Library generation was performed with the immunoSEQ multiplex PCR assay. The table was pulled from immuneACCESS by TCRdb, which kept in-frame rearrangements only. Such tables lose some clones; where checked, under half of the loss comes from unresolved V genes, and the rest has no known cause. The sample table records 75,000 to 95,000 clones; around 94% of these occur just once. The ten largest clones capture roughly 0.25% of the sample. Sequenced material: T cells isolated from PBMCs. Source of these receptors: a human donor in good health.

The rearrangement links TRBV7-2 to TRBJ2-1; tentatively, D is TRBD2 (6 bases). This CDR3 spans 15 amino acids. Trimming cost V 1 base and J 4 bases, with 11 bases left between them. Germline V CDR1 and CDR2: SGHTA, FQGNSA. The CDR3 protein is CASSLDAGSYNEQFF. In nucleotides, the CDR3 is TGTGCCAGCAGCTTAGATGCGGGGTCATACAATGAGCAGTTCTTC.

The V call is TRBV5-1, the J call TRBJ2-2; D is undetermined. Trimming left V 4 bases short and J 8 bases short, with 9 bases between. The CDR3 spans 12 residues. The germline CDR1 and CDR2 sequences are SGHRS and YFSETQ. Here the CDR3 DNA reads TGCGCCAGCAGCCCAAGAGTGGGGGAGCTGTTTTTT. Residues: CASSPRVGELFF.

The rearrangement uses TRBV7-6 and TRBJ2-3, with 11 nucleotides matching TRBD1. V dropped 6 bases and J dropped 8; count of bases not matched to a gene: 7. The V gene's germline CDR1 is SGHVS and CDR2 FNYEAQ. The CDR3 loop spans 14 amino acids. CDR3 in amino acids: CASSLTGTGGTQYF. In DNA, the CDR3 is TGTGCCAGCAGTTTAACCGGGACAGGGGGTACGCAGTATTTT.

V usage is TRBV7-8 and J usage is TRBJ2-7; 8 bases agree with TRBD2. Germline loops: CDR1 SGHVS, CDR2 FQNEAQ. CDR3 length: 15 amino acids. The ends lost 1 base at V and 4 bases at J; junction bases unmatched: 6. In DNA form, the CDR3 reads TGTGCCAGCAGCTTAGTTAGCGGGATTGCGTACGAGCAGTACTTC. Residues: CASSLVSGIAYEQYF.

The J gene is TRBJ2-7, the V gene TRBV6-6, with TRBD2 matching 10 bases. After removal of 2 bases from V and 4 bases from J, the junction contained 2 bases not matched to a gene. This CDR3 has 14 amino acids. From germline, CDR1 is MNHNY and CDR2 SVGAGI (reference sequence). This CDR3 is CASSYGTSEYEQYF. The CDR3 DNA reads TGTGCCAGCAGTTACGGGACTAGCGAATACGAGCAGTACTTC.

The chain combines TRBV9 with TRBJ1-5; D is unclear. Germline V gene sequence: CDR1 SGDLS, CDR2 YYNGEE. Trimming stripped 0 bases from V and 2 bases from J, with 9 bases between. The CDR3 length is 15 residues. CDR3 nucleotides: TGTGCCAGCAGCGTAGGTGTCCAGGGCAATCAGCCCCAGCATTTT. Protein: CASSVGVQGNQPQHF.

The V and J genes are TRBV30 and TRBJ1-5; maybe TRBD1 (5 bases). This CDR3 has 13 amino acids. Germline V gives CDR1 GTSNPN, CDR2 SVGIG (reference sequence). V was clipped by 0 bases and J by 2 bases, with 5 bases between them. The CDR3 region has the DNA TGTGCCTGGAGTGTACAGGGCAATCAGCCCCAGCATTTT. This translates into CAWSVQGNQPQHF.

This clone was observed once. The chain has TRBV7-9 and TRBJ2-7; tentatively, D is TRBD1 (9 bases). The CDR3 has 16 residues. CDR1 and CDR2 (germline): SEHNR, FQNEAQ (reference sequence). V lost 1 base to trimming and J lost 6 bases, with 19 bases between them. DNA for the CDR3: TGTGCCAGCAGCTTAGTAGCGGGACAGGGATGGGGCGAGCAGTACTTC. This encodes CASSLVAGQGWGEQYF.

The gene calls are TRBV19 and TRBJ1-5; D is perhaps TRBD1 (6 bases). The V end was cut by 5 bases, the J end by 0 bases, with 14 bases between. Germline CDR1 is LNHDA and CDR2 is SQIVND (reference sequence). This CDR3 has 16 residues. CDR3 protein: CASSRTGMSSNQPQHF. CDR3 DNA sequence: TGTGCCAGTAGTCGAACAGGGATGAGTAGCAATCAGCCCCAGCATTTT.

The chain couples TRBV6-6 to TRBJ2-1; TRBD2 matches 9 bases. The CDR3 extends over 16 amino acids. The J segment lost 6 bases and the V segment lost 0 bases, leaving 6 bases of the junction unmatched. Germline lookup yields CDR1 MNHNY and CDR2 SVGAGI (reference sequence). CDR3 loop: CASSYSFAGGVNEQFF. CDR3 nucleotide sequence: TGTGCCAGCAGTTACTCGTTTGCGGGGGGGGTCAATGAGCAGTTCTTC.

The chain is built from TRBV28 and TRBJ1-1; weak D call: TRBD1 (6 bases). The ends were cut back, 4 bases at V and 1 base at J, with 10 bases in the middle. CDR1 and CDR2 (germline): MDHEN, SYDVKM. This CDR3 is 14 amino acids long. CDR3 nucleotides: TGTGCCAGCAGTTCGACACAGGGGAACACTGAAGCTTTCTTT. Its translation is CASSSTQGNTEAFF.

The J gene is TRBJ1-2, the V gene TRBV5-1; D is possibly TRBD1 (6 bases). Trimming pared 1 base from V and 3 bases from J, leaving 13 bases between. This CDR3 has 15 amino acids. In germline, CDR1 is SGHRS, CDR2 YFSETQ. This chain's CDR3 is CASSLSGRGDYGYTF. CDR3 sequence (DNA): TGCGCCAGCAGCTTGAGTGGCAGGGGAGACTATGGCTACACCTTC.

This clone was counted once. The chain is built from TRBV5-1 and TRBJ1-3, with 12 bases fitting TRBD1. CDR3 size: 16 residues. CDR1 is SGHRS and CDR2 is YFSETQ in the germline V gene. Trimming took 4 bases from V and 3 from J; bases not matched to a gene: 5. CDR3 sequence: CASSTGTGGVGNTIYF. Here the CDR3 DNA reads TGCGCCAGCAGCACGGGGACAGGGGGCGTTGGAAACACCATATATTTT.

This clone was recorded once. The rearrangement joins TRBV10-2 to TRBJ2-3, with 9 bases fitting TRBD2. The V gene's germline CDR1 is WSHSY and CDR2 SAAADI. With V trimmed by 5 bases and J by 3 bases, 6 bases remained unmatched. CDR3 length: 15 residues. The CDR3 DNA reads TGCGCCAGCAGTAGGGTAGCGGGGGTAACAGATACGCAGTATTTT. Translated, it gives CASSRVAGVTDTQYF.

The chain links TRBV2 to TRBJ1-4; no clear D. V was cut by 3 bases and J by 0 bases, with 5 bases left in between. CDR3 length equals 14 residues. CDR1 is SNHLY, CDR2 FYNNEI, per germline. This CDR3 is CASSDRTTNEKLFF. The CDR3 DNA follows: TGTGCCAGCAGTGACAGAACAACTAATGAAAAACTGTTTTTT.

This rearrangement joins TRBV25-1 to TRBJ1-5; the match to TRBD1 covers 7 bases. The CDR3 spans 16 residues. Unmatched junction bases numbered 9, after V lost 3 bases and J lost 4 bases. From germline, CDR1 is MGHDK and CDR2 SYGVNS. The CDR3, as DNA: TGTGCCAGCAGTGATACGGACAGGACCGGGAATCAGCCCCAGCATTTT. It specifies CASSDTDRTGNQPQHF. Full variable domain (remainder filled in from reference TRBV25-1 and TRBJ1-5): EADIYQTPRYLVIGTGKKITLECSQTMGHDKMYWYQQDPGMELHLIHYSYGVNSTEKGDLSSESTVSRIRTEHFPLTLESARPSHTSQYLCASSDTDRTGNQPQHFGDGTRLSIL.

In this sample, this clone turned up once. Here the CDR3 DNA reads TGCAGCGTTGGGGGAAAATCCGGGACTCTATACGAGCAGTACTTC. Its protein product is CSVGGKSGTLYEQYF. The rearrangement joins TRBV29-1 to TRBJ2-7; possibly TRBD2 for D (6 bases). V lost 4 bases, J lost 4 bases, and 20 bases lay in between. There are 15 residues in the CDR3. Germline V gene lookup returns CDR1 SQVTM and CDR2 ANQGSEA.

A few counts support this clone. This chain joins TRBV27 and TRBJ1-1; D ambiguous. The ends were cut back, 2 bases at V and 5 bases at J, with 9 bases in the middle. The V gene's germline CDR1 is MNHEY and CDR2 SMNVEV (reference sequence). The CDR3 loop spans 13 amino acids. The CDR3 is CASSLDSGTEAFF. The CDR3 region has the DNA TGTGCCAGCAGTTTAGACTCCGGGACTGAAGCTTTCTTT.

This chain joins TRBV25-1 and TRBJ2-5; 9 bases agree with TRBD2. The V gene end was trimmed by 1 base and the J gene end by 3 bases; junction bases not matched to a gene: 3. In germline, CDR1 is MGHDK, CDR2 SYGVNS. The CDR3 has 15 amino acids. CDR3 loop: CASSESLAGKETQYF. The CDR3 region has the DNA TGTGCCAGCAGTGAATCGCTAGCGGGAAAAGAGACCCAGTACTTC.

CDR3 sequence reads: CASRRGETYEQYF. CDR3 sequence (DNA): TGTGCCAGCAGGCGCGGGGAGACCTACGAGCAGTACTTC. This chain connects TRBV6-1 to TRBJ2-7; D perhaps matches TRBD2 (6 bases). The germline CDR1 and CDR2 sequences are MNHNS and SASEGT. This CDR3 spans 13 amino acids. V lost 6 bases and J lost 2, with 11 bases in between.

The rearrangement uses TRBV2 and TRBJ1-3, with a possible D match to TRBD1 (5 bases). This CDR3 has 13 residues. CDR1 and CDR2 (germline): SNHLY, FYNNEI. Trimming took off 6 bases at V and 4 bases at J, with 10 bases between the two ends. The chain's CDR3 is CASSTQEGNTIYF. CDR3 sequence (DNA): TGTGCCAGCAGCACACAGGAAGGAAACACCATATATTTT.

The count of this clone is one. The chain couples TRBV13 to TRBJ2-7; a possible D gene is TRBD1 (6 bases). Germline V gene lookup returns CDR1 PRHDT and CDR2 FYEKMQ (reference sequence). With 5 bases removed from V and 6 bases from J, the gap between germline ends came to 17 bases. The CDR3 sequence is 14 residues long. DNA for the CDR3: TGTGCCAGCAGCCCTGGGTGGCAGGGGAGCGAGCAGTACTTC. Its translation is CASSPGWQGSEQYF.

V and J are TRBV10-3 and TRBJ1-1, with a tentative D call TRBD1 (5 bases). Trimming removed 1 base at V and 7 bases at J, with 13 bases between. Germline CDR1 and CDR2: ENHRY and SYGVKD. The CDR3 has 14 residues. The CDR3 DNA is TGTGCCATCAGTGAGTATCAGGGATTGAGTGAAGCTTTCTTT. Translation: CAISEYQGLSEAFF.

This chain joins TRBV30 and TRBJ1-1; unclear D gene. The CDR3 covers 12 residues. The germline CDR1 and CDR2 sequences are GTSNPN and SVGIG (reference sequence). Trimming cost V 0 bases and J 3 bases, with 5 bases left between them. The CDR3 DNA is TGTGCCTGGAGTGTACTGGACACTGAAGCTTTCTTT. This gives the protein CAWSVLDTEAFF.